These 20 T cell receptor beta chains came from one sample sequenced in a study of blood T cell repertoires in COVID-19. Clones were sequenced by immunoSEQ multiplex PCR, and TCRdb holds only the in-frame ones, with some missing. The repertoire holds 60,000 to 75,000 clones, with about 86% as singletons. The sample comprised peripheral blood. Receptor source: a human donor in a cohort sampled during active COVID-19.

The chain links TRBV18 to TRBJ1-4; D is possibly TRBD1 (5 bases). The V end lost 0 bases, the J end lost 8 bases, and 7 bases lay between the germline ends. Per germline, CDR1 KGHSH and CDR2 LQKENI. The CDR3 totals 13 residues. CDR3 nucleotide sequence: TGTGCCAGCTCACCACCGAACAGGGAAAAACTGTTTTTT. This codes for CASSPPNREKLFF.

The chain combines TRBV11-2 with TRBJ1-1, with D perhaps TRBD1 (6 bases). Germline V gene lookup returns CDR1 SGHAT and CDR2 FQNNGV. This CDR3 has 17 residues. Trimming left V 4 bases short and J 5 bases short, with 23 bases between. The CDR3 loop is CASSSSGGAQGRTEAFF. The CDR3 nucleotides are TGTGCCAGCAGCTCCTCGGGGGGGGCACAGGGAAGGACTGAAGCTTTCTTT.

The chain employs TRBV30 and TRBJ1-5; 7 nucleotides line up with TRBD1. This CDR3 comprises 13 residues. Losses at the gene ends were 3 bases for V and 3 bases for J; bases not matched to a gene: 2. Germline CDR1 reads GTSNPN; CDR2 reads SVGIG (reference sequence). The CDR3 sequence is CAWSQGDNQPQHF. The CDR3 DNA follows: TGTGCCTGGAGCCAGGGGGACAATCAGCCCCAGCATTTT. Full variable domain (missing parts from reference TRBV30 and TRBJ1-5): SQTIHQWPATLVQPVGSPLSLECTVEGTSNPNLYWYRQAAGRGLQLLFYSVGIGQISSEVPQNLSASRPQDRQFILSSKKLLLSDSGFYLCAWSQGDNQPQHFGDGTRLSIL.

The V call is TRBV18, the J call TRBJ1-4, with 7 nucleotides matching TRBD1. The ends lost 0 bases at V and 5 bases at J; junction bases unmatched: 3. The CDR3 is 15 amino acids. Germline lookup yields CDR1 KGHSH and CDR2 LQKENI. The CDR3 reads CASSPPGQLNEKLFF. CDR3 in DNA: TGTGCCAGCTCACCACCGGGACAGCTAAATGAAAAACTGTTTTTT.

This chain connects TRBV15 to TRBJ1-3, with D uncertain. The germline V gene encodes CDR1 LNHNV and CDR2 YYDKDF (reference sequence). The germline V and J ends were trimmed by 0 bases and 0 bases, with 12 bases remaining between them. There are 17 residues in the CDR3. CDR3 sequence: CATSRDYGESSGNTIYF. Written as DNA, the CDR3 is TGTGCCACCAGCAGAGATTACGGGGAAAGCTCTGGAAACACCATATATTTT.

The chain carries TRBV7-2 and TRBJ2-1; TRBD2 is a possible D gene (6 bases). This CDR3 region has 17 residues. V was shortened by 3 bases and J by 4 bases, with 19 bases between the two germline ends. Germline V gene sequence: CDR1 SGHTA, CDR2 FQGNSA. CDR3 sequence (DNA): TGTGCCAGCAGCTTTCCAAGGACTATGGGGATATACAATGAGCAGTTCTTC. Its translation: CASSFPRTMGIYNEQFF.

The chain combines TRBV5-1 with TRBJ2-7; D ambiguous. The V end was cut by 3 bases, the J end by 0 bases, with 7 bases between. Germline CDR1 reads SGHRS; CDR2 reads YFSETQ. The CDR3 runs 13 residues. CDR3 protein: CASSSEFSYEQYF. CDR3 nucleotide sequence: TGCGCCAGCAGCTCGGAGTTCTCCTACGAGCAGTACTTC.

The V gene is TRBV5-1, the J gene TRBJ1-2, with D perhaps TRBD1 (6 bases). In germline, CDR1 is SGHRS, CDR2 YFSETQ. The CDR3 consists of 12 residues. The germline V and J ends were trimmed by 7 bases and 4 bases, with 11 bases remaining between them. Written as DNA, the CDR3 is TGCGCCAGCCCCCCGGACAGCTATGGCTACACCTTC. It codes for CASPPDSYGYTF.

The genes are TRBV18 and TRBJ2-3; TRBD1 agrees at 7 bases. CDR3 length equals 14 residues. Germline lookup yields CDR1 KGHSH and CDR2 LQKENI. Germline trimming cut 4 bases from V and 2 bases from J; bases unmatched to any gene: 3. The CDR3 nucleotides are TGTGCCAGCTCACGACAGGGACCCACAGATACGCAGTATTTT. Translation gives CASSRQGPTDTQYF.

The chain combines TRBV5-1 with TRBJ2-3; 12 bases line up with TRBD2. The CDR3 totals 16 residues. Germline lookup yields CDR1 SGHRS and CDR2 YFSETQ. V lost 1 base and J lost 2; bases outside the gene matches: 2. The CDR3 is CASSLRTSGTTDTQYF. For the CDR3, the DNA is TGCGCCAGCAGCTTGCGGACTAGCGGGACCACAGATACGCAGTATTTT.

In this sample, this clone turned up a few times. This rearrangement joins TRBV5-4 to TRBJ2-7; 7 bases fit TRBD1. This CDR3 contains 14 residues. The germline V gene has CDR1 SGHNT and CDR2 YYREEE (reference sequence). V was pared by 4 bases and J by 0 bases, with 4 bases of the junction left unmatched. In DNA, the CDR3 is TGTGCCAGCAGCCGGGACAGCTACTCCTACGAGCAGTACTTC. Its translation: CASSRDSYSYEQYF.

This chain connects TRBV7-2 to TRBJ1-6; 11 positions match TRBD1. V shed 2 bases, J shed 7 bases, and the junction held 4 bases outside the gene matches. CDR1 SGHTA and CDR2 FQGNSA come from the germline V gene. The CDR3 consists of 16 residues. CDR3 nucleotides: TGTGCCAGCAGCTTATTGGGACAGGGGGGAAATTCACCCCTCCACTTT. Residues: CASSLLGQGGNSPLHF.

This chain uses TRBV2 with TRBJ2-7; possible D gene TRBD2, 5 bases. Germline V gene sequence: CDR1 SNHLY, CDR2 FYNNEI. This CDR3 has 13 amino acids. The V end was cut by 6 bases, the J end by 4 bases, with 13 bases between. CDR3 in amino acids: CASRLDPSYEQYF. The CDR3 bases are TGTGCCAGCAGACTAGACCCTTCGTACGAGCAGTACTTC.

The rearrangement uses TRBV6-4 and TRBJ2-1; 8 nucleotides align to TRBD2. Germline V gene sequence: CDR1 MRHNA, CDR2 SNTAGT. Trimming took 3 bases from V and 5 from J; bases not matched to a gene: 6. The CDR3 length is 15 residues. The DNA of the CDR3 is TGTGCCAGCAGTGAGGCCAGCGGGAGCCACAATGAGCAGTTCTTC. Protein sequence: CASSEASGSHNEQFF.

As DNA, the CDR3 is TGTGCCAGCAAGATTCAGTCTACAGATACGCAGTATTTT. Encoded protein: CASKIQSTDTQYF. The rearrangement joins TRBV6-6 to TRBJ2-3; D is uncertain. There are 13 residues in the CDR3. Germline V gives CDR1 MNHNY, CDR2 SVGAGI (reference sequence). Trimming pared 7 bases from V and 3 bases from J, leaving 11 bases between.

The chain links TRBV27 to TRBJ1-2, with D possibly being TRBD1 (6 bases). The V end lost 2 bases, the J end lost 8 bases, and 15 bases lay between the germline ends. The CDR3 runs 14 residues. The germline gives CDR1 MNHEY, CDR2 SMNVEV (reference sequence). Here the CDR3 DNA reads TGTGCCAGCAGTTTAACCGGGACATTTAAGGGCTACACCTTC. It is translated as CASSLTGTFKGYTF.

This chain links TRBV7-9 with TRBJ2-7, with 8 bases matching TRBD1. The CDR3 is 14 residues long. With 5 bases clipped from V and 4 bases from J, the junction kept 7 bases outside the gene matches. CDR1 is SEHNR, CDR2 FQNEAQ, per germline (reference sequence). CDR3 loop: CASSRGQVGYEQYF. The CDR3 bases are TGTGCCAGCAGCCGGGGACAGGTGGGATACGAGCAGTACTTC.

This clone was seen a single time. The rearrangement joins TRBV5-4 to TRBJ1-2; D gene uncertain. V shed 0 bases and J shed 4 bases, with 13 bases lying between them. CDR1 is SGHNT, CDR2 YYREEE, per germline (reference sequence). CDR3 length equals 15 residues. CDR3 in amino acids: CASSLAPGHSYGYTF. CDR3 nucleotides: TGTGCCAGCAGCTTGGCCCCAGGCCACTCCTATGGCTACACCTTC.

The chain employs TRBV4-1 and TRBJ2-7; no reliable D call. Germline CDR1 reads MGHRA; CDR2 reads YSYEKL. The CDR3 is made up of 15 amino acids. Trimming pared 2 bases from V and 5 bases from J, leaving 16 bases between. The chain's CDR3 is CASSQSSRKRHEQYF. CDR3 nucleotide sequence: TGCGCCAGCAGCCAAAGTTCGCGGAAAAGGCACGAGCAGTACTTC.

This clone was counted once. V gene TRBV3-1 (or the pseudogene TRBV3-2) combines with J gene TRBJ2-3, with a weak D call TRBD2 (5 bases). V lost 0 bases and J lost 10, with 11 bases in between. The CDR3 extends over 13 amino acids. Germline CDR1 is LGHDT and CDR2 is YNNKEL (reference sequence). The CDR3 bases are TGTGCCAGCAGCCAAGATCGGCGGGTTCCGCAGTATTTT. Protein product: CASSQDRRVPQYF.